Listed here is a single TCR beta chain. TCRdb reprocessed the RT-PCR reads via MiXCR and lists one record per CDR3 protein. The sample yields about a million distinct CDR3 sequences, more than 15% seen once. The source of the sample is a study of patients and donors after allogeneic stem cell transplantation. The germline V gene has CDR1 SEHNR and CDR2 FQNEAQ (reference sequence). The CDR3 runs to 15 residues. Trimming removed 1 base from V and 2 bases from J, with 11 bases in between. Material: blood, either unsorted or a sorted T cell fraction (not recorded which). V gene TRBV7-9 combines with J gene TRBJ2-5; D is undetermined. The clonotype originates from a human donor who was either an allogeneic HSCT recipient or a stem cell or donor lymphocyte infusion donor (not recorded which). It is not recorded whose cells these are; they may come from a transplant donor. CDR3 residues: CASSLVFPSQETQYF. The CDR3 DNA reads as TGTGCCAGCAGCTTAGTGTTCCCTAGTCAAGAGACCCAGTACTTC.